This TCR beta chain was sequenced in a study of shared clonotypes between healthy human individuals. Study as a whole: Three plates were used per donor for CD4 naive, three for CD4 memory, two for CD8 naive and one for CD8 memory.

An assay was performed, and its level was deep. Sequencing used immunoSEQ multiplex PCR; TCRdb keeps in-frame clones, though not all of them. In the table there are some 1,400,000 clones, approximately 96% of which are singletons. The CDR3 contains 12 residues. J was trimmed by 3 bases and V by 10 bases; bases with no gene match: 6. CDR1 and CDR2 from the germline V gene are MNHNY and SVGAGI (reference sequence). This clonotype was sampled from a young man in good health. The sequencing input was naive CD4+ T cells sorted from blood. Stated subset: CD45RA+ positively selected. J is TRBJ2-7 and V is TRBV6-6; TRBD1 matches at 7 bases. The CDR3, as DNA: TGTGCCACCATGACAGGGAGCTACGAGCAGTACTTC. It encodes CATMTGSYEQYF.